This TCR beta chain originates from a study of blood T cell repertoires in COVID-19. About the study: Material from acute and convalescent COVID-19 was sourced from the United States, Italy and Spain. In each case, the material was cDNA or gDNA derived from T cells, B-cell-depleted T cells, or PBMCs.

This clone was seen at least ten times. Authors' methods: Reference gene primer amplification in the assay estimated nucleated cell counts. The data were produced by immunoSEQ multiplex PCR, yet TCRdb's version contains in-frame clones alone and is incomplete. Clone size and V and J calls were adopted from that table, with D and trimming inferred from the DNA. This sample carries approximately 220,000 clones, over 70% of them seen once, and the ten largest clones take 7.5% to 9%. V shed 4 bases, J shed 10 bases, and the junction held 9 bases outside the gene matches. Germline V gene sequence: CDR1 MNHEY, CDR2 SVGAGI. CDR3 length equals 14 residues.

The sequence was collected from a woman older than 75 with acute or convalescent COVID-19. The sample consisted of peripheral blood. The chain combines TRBV6-5 with TRBJ1-2; 10 nucleotides agree with TRBD1. CDR3 nucleotide sequence: TGTGCCAGCAGTTCCGGGACAGGGGTTTCATTCTACACCTTC. The encoded protein is CASSSGTGVSFYTF.